One and the same sample provided the 25 T cell receptor beta chains below, sequenced in a study of identical twins. TCRdb analysed the 5' RACE reads with MiXCR anew, one entry per CDR3 protein. The sample lists about 810,000 distinct CDR3 sequences; about 12% were seen once. The same data also went into a second study, on yellow fever vaccine responses in identical twins.

Sequenced input: PBMCs. The receptors were sampled from a woman in her late teens or twenties in good health.

This clonotype was observed a handful of times. The chain links TRBV2 to TRBJ2-1; D not certain. The CDR3 spans 16 residues. The germline V gene encodes CDR1 SNHLY and CDR2 FYNNEI. Trimming removed 2 bases from V and 3 bases from J, with 14 bases in between. CDR3: CASSEIFSPIYNEQFF. The CDR3 coding sequence is TGTGCCAGCAGTGAAATTTTTTCACCAATCTACAATGAGCAGTTCTTC.

This clonotype was seen only a few times. The chain has TRBV20-1 and TRBJ2-3; D remains ambiguous. The CDR3 runs 14 residues. V gave up 4 bases and J gave up 5 bases, with 16 bases separating them. Germline loops: CDR1 DFQATT, CDR2 SNEGSKA (reference sequence). In nucleotides, the CDR3 is TGCAGTGCTACCCTCGGACGGCCGGGAGATACGCAGTATTTT. The encoded protein is CSATLGRPGDTQYF.

This chain uses TRBV5-1 with TRBJ2-7; 7 bases line up with TRBD1. The CDR3 spans 13 residues. With 7 bases clipped from V and 5 bases from J, the junction kept 9 bases outside the gene matches. In germline, CDR1 is SGHRS, CDR2 YFSETQ. CDR3 sequence (DNA): TGCGCCAGCTTGGAGACAGGGTTCAACGAGCAGTACGTC. This gives the protein CASLETGFNEQYV.

The chain uses TRBV9 and TRBJ2-1, with 8 bases aligning to TRBD1. V shed 4 bases, J shed 2 bases, and the junction held 14 bases outside the gene matches. The CDR3 length is 18 residues. Germline loops: CDR1 SGDLS, CDR2 YYNGEE. CDR3 protein: CASSPPGQASTTYNEQFF. The CDR3 DNA reads as TGTGCCAGCAGCCCCCCGGGACAGGCCTCAACCACCTACAATGAGCAGTTCTTC.

In this sample, this clonotype turned up a few times. This chain links TRBV5-1 with TRBJ2-1; possibly TRBD1 for D (6 bases). V gave up 2 bases and J gave up 7 bases, with 16 bases separating them. Germline V CDR1 and CDR2: SGHRS, YFSETQ. The CDR3 spans 15 residues. In DNA, the CDR3 is TGCGCCAGCAGCTTAGGGACACCCGTGAGGAATGAGCAGTTCTTC. This encodes CASSLGTPVRNEQFF.

This clonotype turned up a few times. The chain is built from TRBV14 and TRBJ2-7, with unresolved D. Germline V gene lookup returns CDR1 SGHDN and CDR2 FVKESK. This CDR3 spans 16 amino acids. V was pared by 2 bases and J by 5 bases, with 19 bases between. This chain's CDR3 is CASSQLVTEKRHEQYF. DNA for the CDR3: TGTGCCAGCAGCCAATTAGTGACCGAAAAGAGACACGAGCAGTACTTC. The complete variable domain, with remaining parts taken from reference TRBV14 and TRBJ2-7, reads EAGVTQFPSHSVIEKGQTVTLRCDPISGHDNLYWYRRVMGKEIKFLLHFVKESKQDESGMPNNRFLAERTGGTYSTLKVQPAELEDSGVYFCASSQLVTEKRHEQYFGPGTRLTVT.

This clonotype was detected ten times or more. This sequence joins TRBV5-1 and TRBJ2-1, with D maybe TRBD1 (6 bases). The germline V gene has CDR1 SGHRS and CDR2 YFSETQ. The CDR3 extends over 14 amino acids. Trimming cost V 3 bases and J 2 bases, with 9 bases left between them. CDR3 DNA: TGCGCCAGCAGCTGGGACAAGCCCTACAATGAGCAGTTCTTC. It encodes CASSWDKPYNEQFF. Drawing the rest from reference TRBV5-1 and TRBJ2-1, the complete variable domain is KAGVTQTPRYLIKTRGQQVTLSCSPISGHRSVSWYQQTPGQGLQFLFEYFSETQRNKGNFPGRFSGRQFSNSRSEMNVSTLELGDSALYLCASSWDKPYNEQFFGPGTRLTVL.

The count of this clonotype is one. The CDR3 reads CASSEMGTIYGYTF. DNA for the CDR3: TGTGCCAGCAGTGAAATGGGCACAATTTATGGCTACACCTTC. The chain employs TRBV25-1 and TRBJ1-2; D gene unclear. Trimming pared 2 bases from V and 5 bases from J, leaving 12 bases between. The CDR3 has 14 residues. CDR1 and CDR2 (germline): MGHDK, SYGVNS.

This clonotype was found many times. The chain combines TRBV5-1 with TRBJ1-2; perhaps TRBD1 as D (5 bases). Germline CDR1 is SGHRS and CDR2 is YFSETQ. The CDR3 is 16 residues long. Trimming shortened V by 0 bases and J by 2 bases, and 14 bases separated the two germline ends. CDR3 sequence (DNA): TGCGCCAGCAGCTTGGGGGGCGGCTCGACCAACTATGGCTACACCTTC. It codes for CASSLGGGSTNYGYTF.

This clonotype was recorded a few times. The CDR3 nucleotides are TGTGCCAGCACCCCCCCGATGGGCAGTTATAGCAATCAGCCCCAGCATTTT. Protein sequence: CASTPPMGSYSNQPQHF. The rearrangement links TRBV28 to TRBJ1-5; D is undetermined. Trimming removed 7 bases from V and 0 bases from J, with 19 bases in between. In germline, CDR1 is MDHEN, CDR2 SYDVKM. This CDR3 has 17 residues.

The genes are TRBV12-3 or TRBV12-4 and TRBJ2-3, with D possibly matching TRBD2 (6 bases). This CDR3 contains 16 residues. Trimming pared 5 bases from V and 0 bases from J, leaving 15 bases between. The CDR3 nucleotides are TGTGCCAGCAGTCAATTAGGAGGGCCAAGCACAGATACGCAGTATTTT. Translating it yields CASSQLGGPSTDTQYF.

This clonotype was detected only a few times. The chain combines TRBV11-2 with TRBJ2-2; 9 positions match TRBD2. The CDR3 is 17 residues long. J lost 0 bases, V lost 5 bases, and 7 bases had no gene match. The germline CDR1 and CDR2 sequences are SGHAT and FQNNGV. The CDR3 DNA reads as TGTGCCAGCAGCCCAGGGGTAGCGGGAGCGAACACCGGGGAGCTGTTTTTT. It is translated as CASSPGVAGANTGELFF.

The rearrangement links TRBV5-1 to TRBJ2-5; 9 positions match TRBD2. V trimming: 2 bases; J trimming: 4 bases; junction bases outside the gene matches: 9. The germline gives CDR1 SGHRS, CDR2 YFSETQ. The CDR3 is 16 residues long. The CDR3 protein is CASSFRERGDGETQYF. CDR3 nucleotides: TGCGCCAGCAGCTTCCGGGAGCGGGGGGACGGAGAGACCCAGTACTTC.

V gene TRBV6-1 combines with J gene TRBJ2-7, with 7 bases lining up with TRBD1. CDR3 length: 14 amino acids. The germline V gene encodes CDR1 MNHNS and CDR2 SASEGT. V was pared by 6 bases and J by 6 bases, with 11 bases of the junction left unmatched. The CDR3 loop reads CASSDRVGKGEQYV. The CDR3 DNA follows: TGTGCCAGCAGCGACAGGGTCGGAAAAGGCGAGCAGTACGTC.

The V and J genes are TRBV20-1 and TRBJ2-1, with 7 bases that match TRBD2. The CDR3 length is 15 residues. V dropped 6 bases and J dropped 0; count of bases not matched to a gene: 8. In germline, CDR1 is DFQATT, CDR2 SNEGSKA (reference sequence). CDR3 nucleotide sequence: TGCAGTGCCAGACCCGGGGGGAGCTCCTACAATGAGCAGTTCTTC. Amino acid sequence: CSARPGGSSYNEQFF.

In its sample, this clonotype was seen a few times. The CDR3 DNA is TGTGCCAGCAGCCTCATGACCCTAGCGGGGGGAGTCAATGAGCAGTTCTTC. It is translated as CASSLMTLAGGVNEQFF. The rearrangement links TRBV5-6 to TRBJ2-1; 11 bases match TRBD2. V lost 4 bases and J lost 6; bases outside the gene matches: 12. Germline CDR1 and CDR2: SGHDT and YYEEEE. The length of the CDR3 is 17 residues.

This clonotype has more than one count but fewer than ten. The genes are TRBV9 and TRBJ2-2; D gene uncertain. CDR1 and CDR2 from the germline V gene are SGDLS and YYNGEE. V lost 0 bases and J 1 base, leaving 10 bases between the germline ends. The length of the CDR3 is 16 residues. The CDR3 DNA follows: TGTGCCAGCAGCGTAGAGGCTCGGCAGAACACCGGGGAGCTGTTTTTT. This sequence encodes CASSVEARQNTGELFF.

This clonotype was counted between two and nine times. Written as DNA, the CDR3 is TGTGCCATCAGTGAGGCCCTTTTGTCTAGCAAAAACATTCAGTACTTC. It encodes CAISEALLSSKNIQYF. The gene calls are TRBV10-3 and TRBJ2-4; D unresolved. Germline values: CDR1 ENHRY, CDR2 SYGVKD. Trimming took off 2 bases at V and 3 bases at J, with 14 bases between the two ends. This CDR3 spans 16 amino acids.

This clonotype was seen ten or more times. V is TRBV7-9 and J is TRBJ2-2; D gene uncertain. CDR3 length: 12 amino acids. Trimming took off 8 bases at V and 1 base at J, with 5 bases between the two ends. CDR1 is SEHNR and CDR2 is FQNEAQ in the germline V gene (reference sequence). CDR3 sequence reads: CASAENTGELFF. Here the CDR3 DNA reads TGTGCCAGCGCAGAGAACACCGGGGAGCTGTTTTTT. Full variable domain (remainder filled in from reference TRBV7-9 and TRBJ2-2): DTGVSQNPRHKITKRGQNVTFRCDPISEHNRLYWYRQTLGQGPEFLTYFQNEAQLEKSRLLSDRFSAERPKGSFSTLEIQRTEQGDSAMYLCASAENTGELFFGEGSRLTVL.

V and J are TRBV6-1 and TRBJ2-7, with D possibly TRBD2 on 5 matching bases. Trimming removed 8 bases from V and 1 base from J, with 12 bases in between. Germline V gene sequence: CDR1 MNHNS, CDR2 SASEGT. The CDR3 is made up of 13 amino acids. The CDR3 DNA reads TGTGCCAGCTTAGCGCATCCTTCCTACGAGCAGTACTTC. Its protein product is CASLAHPSYEQYF.

Ten or more counts support this clonotype. The chain joins TRBV2 to TRBJ2-7, with 9 bases matching TRBD1. CDR3 length: 13 residues. Germline CDR1 reads SNHLY; CDR2 reads FYNNEI. The trim removed 4 bases at V and 6 bases at J, leaving 4 bases unmatched. As DNA, the CDR3 is TGTGCCAGCAGTGGGGACAGGGTCCGCGAGCAGTACTTC. It encodes CASSGDRVREQYF.

The chain uses TRBV4-1 and TRBJ2-5; TRBD2 matches 9 bases. V trimming: 4 bases; J trimming: 5 bases; junction bases outside the gene matches: 11. Germline CDR1 reads MGHRA; CDR2 reads YSYEKL. The CDR3 sequence is 16 residues long. In DNA form, the CDR3 reads TGCGCCAGCAGCCCGCTAGCGGGGATACAGGGGGAGACCCAGTACTTC. Translating it yields CASSPLAGIQGETQYF.

This chain connects TRBV19 to TRBJ2-7; D gene uncertain. CDR3 length equals 11 residues. V shed 3 bases and J shed 7 bases, with 7 bases lying between them. Germline CDR1 LNHDA, CDR2 SQIVND (reference sequence). CDR3: CASSIGEEQYF. CDR3 nucleotides: TGTGCCAGTAGTATCGGTGAGGAGCAGTACTTC.

CDR3 protein: CASSPGDSTDTQYF. The CDR3 region has the DNA TGCGCCAGCTCTCCCGGGGATTCGACAGATACGCAGTATTTT. V usage is TRBV4-1 and J usage is TRBJ2-3, with D maybe TRBD2 (5 bases). The CDR3 extends over 14 amino acids. V lost 8 bases, J lost 3 bases, and 15 bases lay in between. Germline CDR1 and CDR2: MGHRA and YSYEKL.

This clonotype has only a few counts. The chain employs TRBV6-1 and TRBJ1-1; D is unresolved. In germline, CDR1 is MNHNS, CDR2 SASEGT. V was shortened by 6 bases and J by 0 bases, with 11 bases between the two germline ends. The CDR3 has 14 residues. The CDR3: CASSFGNLNTEAFF. The DNA for the CDR3 is TGTGCCAGCAGCTTCGGGAATCTGAACACTGAAGCTTTCTTT.